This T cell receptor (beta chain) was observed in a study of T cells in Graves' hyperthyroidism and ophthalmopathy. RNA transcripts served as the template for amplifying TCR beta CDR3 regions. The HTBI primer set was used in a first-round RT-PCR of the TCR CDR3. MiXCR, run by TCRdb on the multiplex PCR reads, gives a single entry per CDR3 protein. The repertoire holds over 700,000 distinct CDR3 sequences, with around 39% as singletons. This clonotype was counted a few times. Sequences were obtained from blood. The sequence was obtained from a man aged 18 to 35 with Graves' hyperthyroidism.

The CDR3 region is CASSPQPGRSDQHF. CDR3 DNA: TGCGCCAGCAGCCCTCAGCCGGGACGGTCGGACCAGCATTTT. This chain uses TRBV4-1 with TRBJ1-5; D might be TRBD1 (5 bases). The V gene lost 4 bases and the J gene lost 12 bases, with 19 bases spanning the gap. Germline V gene data show CDR1 as MGHRA and CDR2 as YSYEKL. This CDR3 has 14 amino acids.